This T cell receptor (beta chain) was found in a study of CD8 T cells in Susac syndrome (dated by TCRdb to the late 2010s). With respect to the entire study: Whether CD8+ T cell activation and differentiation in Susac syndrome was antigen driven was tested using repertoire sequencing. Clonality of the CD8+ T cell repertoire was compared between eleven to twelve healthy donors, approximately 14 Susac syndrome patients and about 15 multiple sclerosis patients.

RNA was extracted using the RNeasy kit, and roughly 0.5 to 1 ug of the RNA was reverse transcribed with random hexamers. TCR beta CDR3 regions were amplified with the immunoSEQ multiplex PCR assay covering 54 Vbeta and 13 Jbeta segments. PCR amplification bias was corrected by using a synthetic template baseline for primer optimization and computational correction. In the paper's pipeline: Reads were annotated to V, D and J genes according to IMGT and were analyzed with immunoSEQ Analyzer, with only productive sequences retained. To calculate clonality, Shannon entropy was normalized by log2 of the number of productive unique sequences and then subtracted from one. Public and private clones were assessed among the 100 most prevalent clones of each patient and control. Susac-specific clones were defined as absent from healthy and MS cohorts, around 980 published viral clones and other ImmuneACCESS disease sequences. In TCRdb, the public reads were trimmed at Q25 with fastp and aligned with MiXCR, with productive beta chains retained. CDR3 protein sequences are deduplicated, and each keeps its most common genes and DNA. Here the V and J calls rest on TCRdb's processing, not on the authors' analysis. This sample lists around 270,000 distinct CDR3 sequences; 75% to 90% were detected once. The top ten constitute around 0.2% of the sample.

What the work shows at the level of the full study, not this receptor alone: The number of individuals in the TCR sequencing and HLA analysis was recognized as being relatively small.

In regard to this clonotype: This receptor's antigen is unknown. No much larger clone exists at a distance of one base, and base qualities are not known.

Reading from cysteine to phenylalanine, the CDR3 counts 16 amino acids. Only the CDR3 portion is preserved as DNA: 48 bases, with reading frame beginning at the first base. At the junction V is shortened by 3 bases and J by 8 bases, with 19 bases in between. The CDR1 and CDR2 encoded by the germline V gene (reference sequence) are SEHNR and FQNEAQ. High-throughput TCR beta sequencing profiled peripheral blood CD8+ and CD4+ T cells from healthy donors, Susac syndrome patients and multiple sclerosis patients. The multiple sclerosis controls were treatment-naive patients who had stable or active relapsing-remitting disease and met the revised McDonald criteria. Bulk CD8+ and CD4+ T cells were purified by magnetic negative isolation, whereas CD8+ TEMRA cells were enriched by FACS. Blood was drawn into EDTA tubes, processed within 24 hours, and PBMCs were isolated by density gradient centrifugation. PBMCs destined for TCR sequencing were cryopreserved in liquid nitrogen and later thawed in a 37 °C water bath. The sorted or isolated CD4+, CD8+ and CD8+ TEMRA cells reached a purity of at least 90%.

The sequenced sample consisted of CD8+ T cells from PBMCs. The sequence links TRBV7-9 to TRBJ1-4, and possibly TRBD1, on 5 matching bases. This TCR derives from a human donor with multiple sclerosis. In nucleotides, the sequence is TGTGCCAGCAGCTTCGGGGCAACGGAGGCTGAGGAAAAACTGTTTTTT. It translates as CASSFGATEAEEKLFF.